The 8 T cell receptor beta chains in this list originate from one sample, sequenced in a study of blood T cell repertoires in COVID-19 (dated by TCRdb to the early 2020s). The library was made by the immunoSEQ multiplex PCR assay. Imported from immuneACCESS, the table was reduced by TCRdb to in-frame sequences with V and J called. These copies leave out some clones; in studies compared against another copy, an unresolved V gene accounts for under half, and the cause of the remainder is not known. The sample table lists 250,000 to 300,000 clones, roughly four fifths of them with a count of one. The ten biggest clones cover around 3.6% of the sample. Sequences were obtained from PBMCs or T cells enriched from blood (not recorded which). These receptors all come from a man aged 50-60 years who had recovered from COVID-19.

The gene calls are TRBV6-5 and TRBJ1-5; 10 positions agree with TRBD1. Germline assignment: CDR1 MNHEY and CDR2 SVGAGI. J lost 3 bases, V lost 6 bases, and 5 bases had no gene match. This CDR3 has 15 residues. The DNA for the CDR3 is TGTGCCAGCAGCGAGGGACAGGGGTTCAATCAGCCCCAGCATTTT. Its protein is CASSEGQGFNQPQHF.

This sequence joins TRBV29-1 and TRBJ1-1, with D perhaps TRBD1 (5 bases). The ends were cut back, 3 bases at V and 5 bases at J, with 13 bases in the middle. Germline lookup yields CDR1 SQVTM and CDR2 ANQGSEA. The CDR3 runs to 13 residues. CDR3 DNA: TGCAGCGTTGAGGGACTGGGGATAACTGAAGCTTTCTTT. Its translation: CSVEGLGITEAFF.

The rearrangement links TRBV12-5 to TRBJ2-3; TRBD1 might be the D (5 bases). V was shortened by 5 bases and J by 3 bases, with 18 bases between the two germline ends. The germline V gene has CDR1 LGHNT and CDR2 FRNRAP. The CDR3 spans 16 residues. The CDR3 nucleotides read TGTGCTAGTGGTGGCTCGCAGGGTGTGCGAACAGATACGCAGTATTTT. It yields the protein CASGGSQGVRTDTQYF.

This chain uses TRBV29-1 with TRBJ2-1, with 11 nucleotides matching TRBD2. In germline, CDR1 is SQVTM, CDR2 ANQGSEA. V lost 7 bases and J lost 9; bases outside the gene matches: 11. This CDR3 contains 14 residues. CDR3 sequence: CSAPQTSGNIEQFF. For the CDR3, the DNA is TGCAGCGCCCCCCAGACTAGCGGGAATATTGAGCAGTTCTTC.

The V gene is TRBV21-1, the J gene TRBJ1-2; TRBD1, the table's D call, lacks a check against the DNA. TRBV21-1 is assigned pseudogene status. This CDR3 has 17 residues. The CDR3 spells CASSPLSRDRGQNGYTF. CDR3 DNA sequence: TGTGCCAGCAGCCCCTTGAGCCGGGACAGGGGGCAGAATGGCTACACCTTC.

This clone has only one observation. V usage is TRBV11-3 and J usage is TRBJ1-5, with 12 bases aligning to TRBD1. CDR3 length: 15 residues. The germline V gene encodes CDR1 SGHNT and CDR2 YENEEA. With 4 bases clipped from V and 5 bases from J, the junction kept 3 bases outside the gene matches. The CDR3 DNA reads TGTGCCAGCAGCTCGGGGACAGGGGGCCATCAGCCCCAGCATTTT. Encoded protein: CASSSGTGGHQPQHF.

The chain recombines TRBV10-1 with TRBJ2-3, with D unresolved. CDR1 and CDR2 from the germline V gene are WNHNN and SYGVQD (reference sequence). The CDR3 length is 16 residues. Trimming pared 3 bases from V and 2 bases from J, leaving 15 bases between. CDR3 sequence (DNA): TGCGCCAGCAGTGATCGTTCTAAGAGGTCCACAGATACGCAGTATTTT. Protein product: CASSDRSKRSTDTQYF.

This clone was detected only a few times. The V gene is TRBV12-3 or TRBV12-4, the J gene TRBJ1-6; 7 bases fit TRBD1. CDR3 length equals 13 residues. Germline trimming cut 7 bases from V and 11 bases from J; bases unmatched to any gene: 8. The CDR3 is CASTPTGTAPLHF. CDR3 DNA sequence: TGTGCCAGCACCCCGACAGGGACGGCACCCCTCCACTTT.